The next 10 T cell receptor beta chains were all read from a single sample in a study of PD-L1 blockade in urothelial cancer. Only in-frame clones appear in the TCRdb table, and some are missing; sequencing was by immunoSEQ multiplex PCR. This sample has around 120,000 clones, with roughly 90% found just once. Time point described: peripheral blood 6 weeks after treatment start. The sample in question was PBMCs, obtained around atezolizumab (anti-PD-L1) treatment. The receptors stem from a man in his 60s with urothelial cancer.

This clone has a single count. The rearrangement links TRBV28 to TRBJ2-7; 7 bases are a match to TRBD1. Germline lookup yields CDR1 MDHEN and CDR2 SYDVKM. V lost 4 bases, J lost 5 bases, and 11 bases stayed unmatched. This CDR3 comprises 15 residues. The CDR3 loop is CASSSSTGAEDEQYF. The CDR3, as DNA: TGTGCCAGCAGTTCATCTACAGGGGCCGAGGACGAGCAGTACTTC.

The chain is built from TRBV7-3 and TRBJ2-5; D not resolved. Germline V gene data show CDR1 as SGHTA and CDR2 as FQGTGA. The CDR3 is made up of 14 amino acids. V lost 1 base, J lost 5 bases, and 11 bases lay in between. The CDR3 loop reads CASSLNHGSETQYF. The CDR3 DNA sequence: TGTGCCAGCAGCTTAAATCACGGGTCGGAGACCCAGTACTTC.

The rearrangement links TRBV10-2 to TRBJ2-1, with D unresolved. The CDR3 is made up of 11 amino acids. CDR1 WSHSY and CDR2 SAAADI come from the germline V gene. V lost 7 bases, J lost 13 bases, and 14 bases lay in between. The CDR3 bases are TGCGCCAGCACCGAAATTAACTTCCAGTTCTTC. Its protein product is CASTEINFQFF.

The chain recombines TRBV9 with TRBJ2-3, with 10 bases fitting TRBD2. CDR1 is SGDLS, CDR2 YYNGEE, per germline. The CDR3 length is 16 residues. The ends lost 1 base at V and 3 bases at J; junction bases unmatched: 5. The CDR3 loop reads CASSVSLTSGTDTQYF. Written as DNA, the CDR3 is TGTGCCAGCAGCGTATCCCTGACTAGCGGGACAGATACGCAGTATTTT.

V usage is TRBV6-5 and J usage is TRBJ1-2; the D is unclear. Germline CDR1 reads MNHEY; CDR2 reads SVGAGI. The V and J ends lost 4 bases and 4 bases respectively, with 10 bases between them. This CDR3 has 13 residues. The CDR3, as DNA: TGTGCCAGCAGTTCCCGGGGTTTCTATGGCTACACCTTC. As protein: CASSSRGFYGYTF.

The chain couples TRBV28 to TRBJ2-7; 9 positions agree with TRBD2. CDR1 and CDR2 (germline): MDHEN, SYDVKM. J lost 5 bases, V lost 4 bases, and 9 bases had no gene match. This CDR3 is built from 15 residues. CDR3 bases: TGTGCCAGCAGTTCTCCGGGACTAGCACTCCACGAGCAGTACTTC. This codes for CASSSPGLALHEQYF.

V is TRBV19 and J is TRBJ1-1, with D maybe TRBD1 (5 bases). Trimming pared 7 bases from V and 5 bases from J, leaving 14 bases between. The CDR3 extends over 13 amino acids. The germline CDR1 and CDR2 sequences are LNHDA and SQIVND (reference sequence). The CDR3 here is CASNPQGRTEAFF. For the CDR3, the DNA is TGTGCCAGTAATCCCCAGGGTAGGACTGAAGCTTTCTTT.

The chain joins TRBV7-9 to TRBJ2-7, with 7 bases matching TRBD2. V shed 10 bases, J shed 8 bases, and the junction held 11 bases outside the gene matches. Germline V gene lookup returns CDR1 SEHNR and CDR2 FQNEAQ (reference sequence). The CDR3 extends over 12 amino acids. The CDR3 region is CATGGGSGKQYF. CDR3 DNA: TGTGCCACCGGAGGCGGGAGCGGTAAGCAGTACTTC.

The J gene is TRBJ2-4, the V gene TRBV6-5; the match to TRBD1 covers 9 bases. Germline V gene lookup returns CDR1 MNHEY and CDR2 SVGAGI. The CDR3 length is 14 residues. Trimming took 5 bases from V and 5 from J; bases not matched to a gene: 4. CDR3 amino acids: CASSRTGGQNIQYF. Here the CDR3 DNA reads TGTGCCAGCAGTCGTACAGGGGGCCAAAACATTCAGTACTTC.

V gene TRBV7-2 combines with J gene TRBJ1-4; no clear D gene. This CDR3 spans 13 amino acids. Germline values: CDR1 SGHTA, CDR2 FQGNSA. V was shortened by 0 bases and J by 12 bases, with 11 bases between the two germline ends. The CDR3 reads CASSLASSRQLFF. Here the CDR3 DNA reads TGTGCCAGCAGCTTAGCCTCCTCTAGACAACTGTTTTTT.